This T cell receptor beta chain was captured in a study of T-cell reconstitution after alpha-beta-depleted transplantation in children. This clonotype was observed a handful of times. Preparation of the TCRbeta library was carried out with unique molecular identifiers. TCRdb reprocessed the PCR reads via MiXCR and lists one record per CDR3 protein. Here the sample spans some 280,000 distinct CDR3 sequences, 9.9% being singletons. This CDR3 has 12 residues. The germline V gene has CDR1 SEHNR and CDR2 FQNEAQ (reference sequence). Between the trimmed V and J ends, which lost 3 bases and 5 bases, there was a span of 7 bases.

Sequenced here: PBMCs from the stem cell graft donor, sampled from the stem cell graft. The rearrangement uses TRBV7-9 and TRBJ1-1; unclear D gene. This receptor was identified in a human donor who donated a stem cell graft to a child with SCID. The CDR3 loop reads CASSFSLTEAFF. CDR3 bases: TGTGCCAGCAGCTTTTCGCTGACTGAAGCTTTCTTT.